What follows are 24 T cell receptor beta chains derived from one specimen sequenced in a study of blood T cell repertoires in COVID-19. Repertoires were generated with immunoSEQ multiplex PCR, while TCRdb's copy carries only in-frame clones and drops some. In the table there are over 150,000 clones, about 90% of which are singletons. The sequenced material came from peripheral blood. Every receptor here comes from a man in his fifties or sixties with acute or convalescent COVID-19.

The CDR3 DNA sequence: TGCAGCGTTTCCCAGGGGGCAGGGAACACTGAAGCTTTCTTT. Amino acid sequence: CSVSQGAGNTEAFF. This chain uses TRBV29-1 with TRBJ1-1, with 8 bases identical to TRBD1. CDR3 length: 14 amino acids. V lost 5 bases to trimming and J lost 1 base; unmatched junction nucleotides: 6. Looked up from germline, CDR1 is SQVTM and CDR2 is ANQGSEA.

Written as DNA, the CDR3 is TGTGCCAGCAGTTTACACTCAGGGGGCACTGAAGCTTTCTTT. Its translation: CASSLHSGGTEAFF. The chain joins TRBV28 to TRBJ1-1; 7 bases fit TRBD1. Unmatched junction bases numbered 4, after V lost 2 bases and J lost 4 bases. Germline CDR1 reads MDHEN; CDR2 reads SYDVKM. This CDR3 comprises 14 residues.

About this clone: This same CDR3 is encoded by further DNA sequences in the sample. The V gene is TRBV7-2, the J gene TRBJ2-1; D remains unclear. Germline CDR1 and CDR2: SGHTA and FQGNSA. This CDR3 region has 12 residues. The V end was cut by 2 bases, the J end by 4 bases, with 3 bases between. CDR3 region: CASSLPYNEQFF. CDR3 in DNA: TGTGCCAGCAGCTTACCATACAATGAGCAGTTCTTC.

This clone turned up a few times. The CDR3 sequence is CASSYARQGGTEAFF. The CDR3 DNA reads TGTGCCAGCAGTTACGCCCGACAGGGTGGCACTGAAGCTTTCTTT. The chain recombines TRBV6-5 with TRBJ1-1, with TRBD1 matching 7 bases. In germline, CDR1 is MNHEY, CDR2 SVGAGI. This CDR3 contains 15 residues. Trimming took 2 bases from V and 4 from J; bases not matched to a gene: 7.

The chain recombines TRBV7-2 with TRBJ2-2; D perhaps matches TRBD1 (6 bases). CDR3 size: 14 residues. CDR1 SGHTA and CDR2 FQGNSA come from the germline V gene. The V and J ends lost 2 bases and 4 bases respectively, with 8 bases between them. In DNA, the CDR3 is TGTGCCAGCAGCTTAAAGACAGGCACCGGGGAGCTGTTTTTT. Encoded protein: CASSLKTGTGELFF.

J is TRBJ1-6 and V is TRBV6-1; D is unresolved. V lost 1 base and J 6 bases, leaving 4 bases between the germline ends. CDR3 length: 13 residues. In germline, CDR1 is MNHNS, CDR2 SASEGT. For the CDR3, the DNA is TGTGCCAGCAGTGAAGAGCTTAATTCACCCCTCCACTTT. Translated: CASSEELNSPLHF.

The chain uses TRBV4-1 and TRBJ1-1; no clear D gene. The CDR3 totals 14 residues. Germline values: CDR1 MGHRA, CDR2 YSYEKL. The ends were cut back, 4 bases at V and 8 bases at J, with 17 bases in the middle. The CDR3 DNA is TGCGCCAGCAGCCTAGGACTTTTGACGGTCGAAGCTTTCTTT. Its translation is CASSLGLLTVEAFF.

This chain connects TRBV19 to TRBJ2-1; maybe TRBD1 (6 bases). V dropped 4 bases and J dropped 4 bases, with 11 bases sitting between them. The CDR3 loop spans 14 amino acids. Germline V gene sequence: CDR1 LNHDA, CDR2 SQIVND (reference sequence). The CDR3 protein is CASSRGGLYNEQFF. The CDR3 DNA is TGTGCCAGTAGTAGAGGGGGTCTATACAATGAGCAGTTCTTC.

The V call is TRBV7-9, the J call TRBJ2-7; TRBD1 agrees at 10 bases. The ends lost 4 bases at V and 3 bases at J; junction bases unmatched: 6. The CDR3 has 15 amino acids. The V gene's germline CDR1 is SEHNR and CDR2 FQNEAQ (reference sequence). CDR3 region: CASSSPRTGGYEQYV. The CDR3 region has the DNA TGTGCCAGCAGCTCCCCGCGGACAGGGGGCTACGAGCAGTACGTC.

The CDR3 is CASSQDVGKTQYF. The DNA of the CDR3 is TGCGCCAGCAGCCAAGATGTCGGGAAGACCCAGTACTTC. V gene TRBV4-3 combines with J gene TRBJ2-5; possible D gene TRBD2, 5 bases. Trimming pared 0 bases from V and 6 bases from J, leaving 8 bases between. Germline-derived CDR1 and CDR2 are LGHNA and YSLEER. CDR3 size: 13 residues.

This clone was found once. The rearrangement links TRBV19 to TRBJ2-6; a possible D gene is TRBD1 (5 bases). The germline V gene encodes CDR1 LNHDA and CDR2 SQIVND (reference sequence). The CDR3 covers 17 residues. Trimming removed 6 bases at V and 4 bases at J, with 19 bases between. The DNA for the CDR3 is TGTGCCAGTAGCCCCCCGGCAGGGTTGGGCGGGGCCAACGTCCTGACTTTC. It translates to CASSPPAGLGGANVLTF.

The chain joins TRBV6-5 to TRBJ2-5, with D possibly TRBD1 on 5 matching bases. Trimming cost V 0 bases and J 2 bases, with 13 bases left between them. Germline V lookup: CDR1 MNHEY, CDR2 SVGAGI. The CDR3 spans 16 residues. This chain's CDR3 is CASSYSVGARQETQYF. The CDR3 region has the DNA TGTGCCAGCAGTTACTCGGTTGGGGCCCGGCAAGAGACCCAGTACTTC.

The rearrangement links TRBV2 to TRBJ2-1; 8 bases align to TRBD1. Losses at the gene ends were 2 bases for V and 4 bases for J; bases not matched to a gene: 4. The CDR3 is 15 residues long. Germline lookup yields CDR1 SNHLY and CDR2 FYNNEI. The CDR3 DNA sequence: TGTGCCAGCAGTGAATGGTACAGGGGGTACAATGAGCAGTTCTTC. It translates to CASSEWYRGYNEQFF.

The chain carries TRBV28 and TRBJ2-1; TRBD2 is a possible D gene (6 bases). The germline V gene encodes CDR1 MDHEN and CDR2 SYDVKM. The CDR3 runs to 17 residues. Deletions cut 4 bases from V and 5 bases from J, with 21 bases between. CDR3 in amino acids: CASSSSALATANNEQFF. CDR3 nucleotide sequence: TGTGCCAGCAGTTCCTCTGCGCTAGCGACGGCAAACAATGAGCAGTTCTTC.

The chain links TRBV4-3 to TRBJ2-1; 12 positions agree with TRBD2. The V gene end was trimmed by 4 bases and the J gene end by 2 bases; junction bases not matched to a gene: 9. This CDR3 has 18 residues. Looked up from germline, CDR1 is LGHNA and CDR2 is YSLEER. CDR3 nucleotide sequence: TGCGCCAGCAGCCCAACGGGACTAGCGGGTGAGCCCTACAATGAGCAGTTCTTC. It codes for CASSPTGLAGEPYNEQFF.

This clone was picked up one time. The chain is built from TRBV28 and TRBJ2-7; 10 positions match TRBD1. The germline CDR1 and CDR2 sequences are MDHEN and SYDVKM. CDR3 length: 16 residues. With V trimmed by 6 bases and J by 3 bases, 11 bases remained unmatched. This CDR3 is CASRGIGQGVSYEQYV. The CDR3 nucleotides are TGTGCCAGCAGAGGCATAGGACAGGGGGTGAGCTACGAGCAGTACGTC.

V gene TRBV6-6 combines with J gene TRBJ2-5; weak D call: TRBD2 (7 bases). The CDR3 spans 15 residues. Trimming took 6 bases from V and 3 from J, leaving 17 bases between them. CDR1 is MNHNY and CDR2 is SVGAGI in the germline V gene (reference sequence). The CDR3 nucleotides read TGTGCCAGCAGGTCCTACGGGGGGCCCGAAGAGACCCAGTACTTC. Amino acids: CASRSYGGPEETQYF.

V usage is TRBV28 and J usage is TRBJ2-2; 9 positions agree with TRBD1. The CDR3 runs to 15 residues. Germline CDR1 and CDR2: MDHEN and SYDVKM. The J segment lost 6 bases and the V segment lost 10 bases, leaving 12 bases of the junction unmatched. The CDR3 region is CATRLRDRVSGELFF. The CDR3 DNA follows: TGTGCCACACGACTCCGGGACAGGGTCTCCGGGGAGCTGTTTTTT.

The V and J genes are TRBV6-6 and TRBJ1-2, with unresolved D. The CDR3 contains 13 residues. The V gene's germline CDR1 is MNHNY and CDR2 SVGAGI (reference sequence). V was cut by 7 bases and J by 1 base, with 10 bases left in between. CDR3 coding DNA: TGTGCCAGCAAGCCCGCACTTAACTATGGCTACACCTTC. It encodes CASKPALNYGYTF.

V gene TRBV27 combines with J gene TRBJ2-7, with D possibly matching TRBD2 (6 bases). Germline V gene lookup returns CDR1 MNHEY and CDR2 SMNVEV (reference sequence). The CDR3 length is 15 residues. Trimming took off 5 bases at V and 6 bases at J, with 20 bases between the two ends. The CDR3, as DNA: TGTGCCAGCAGTATGACGGGGGAGATCGGGAGCGAGCAGTACTTC. Amino acid sequence: CASSMTGEIGSEQYF.

V gene TRBV4-1 combines with J gene TRBJ1-6; 10 bases line up with TRBD1. CDR3 length: 19 amino acids. With 0 bases clipped from V and 10 bases from J, the junction kept 15 bases outside the gene matches. Germline V CDR1 and CDR2: MGHRA, YSYEKL. CDR3 sequence: CASSQDGGTGAIIRSPLHF. The CDR3 DNA follows: TGCGCCAGCAGCCAAGATGGCGGGACAGGGGCGATTATAAGGTCACCCCTCCACTTT.

V usage is TRBV9 and J usage is TRBJ1-3; 8 positions agree with TRBD1. With 0 bases clipped from V and 2 bases from J, the junction kept 4 bases outside the gene matches. The CDR3 totals 16 residues. The germline V gene encodes CDR1 SGDLS and CDR2 YYNGEE. CDR3 sequence: CASSVAPDRAGNTIYF. Here the CDR3 DNA reads TGTGCCAGCAGCGTAGCCCCGGACAGGGCTGGAAACACCATATATTTT.

This chain connects TRBV29-1 to TRBJ2-1; D is uncertain. CDR1 is SQVTM and CDR2 is ANQGSEA in the germline V gene. The germline V and J ends were trimmed by 3 bases and 5 bases, with 14 bases remaining between them. The CDR3 spans 14 residues. CDR3 sequence reads: CSVDLRFPNNEQFF. For the CDR3, the DNA is TGCAGCGTTGACCTCAGGTTCCCAAACAATGAGCAGTTCTTC.

This chain uses TRBV7-9 with TRBJ2-7; 7 nucleotides match TRBD2. Trimming at V came to 1 base and at J to 4 bases, leaving 16 bases not matched to a gene. The CDR3 is 18 residues long. Germline V gene data show CDR1 as SEHNR and CDR2 as FQNEAQ (reference sequence). CDR3 in DNA: TGTGCCAGCAGCTTAGACCAGACTAGCTCCGGAGTTCTTTACGAGCAGTACTTC. Translating gives CASSLDQTSSGVLYEQYF.